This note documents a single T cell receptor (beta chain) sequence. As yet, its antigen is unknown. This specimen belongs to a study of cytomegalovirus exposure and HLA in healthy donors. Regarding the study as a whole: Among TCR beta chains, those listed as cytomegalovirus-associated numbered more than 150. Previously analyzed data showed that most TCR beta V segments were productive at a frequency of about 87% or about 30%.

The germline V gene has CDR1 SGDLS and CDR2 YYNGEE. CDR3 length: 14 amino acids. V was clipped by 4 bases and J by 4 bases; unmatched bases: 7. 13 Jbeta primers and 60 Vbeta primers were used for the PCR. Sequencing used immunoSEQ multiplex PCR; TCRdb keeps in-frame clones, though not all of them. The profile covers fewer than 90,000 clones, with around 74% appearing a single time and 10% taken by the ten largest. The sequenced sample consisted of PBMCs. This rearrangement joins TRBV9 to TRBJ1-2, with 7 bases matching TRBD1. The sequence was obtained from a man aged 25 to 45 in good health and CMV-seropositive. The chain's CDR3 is CASSPAQGTYGYTF. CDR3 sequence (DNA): TGTGCCAGCAGCCCGGCACAGGGGACCTATGGCTACACCTTC.